The 30 T cell receptor beta chains listed next were all sequenced from one sample in a study of blood T cells in healthy people across ages. For the second PCR, which ran for about 7 to 11 cycles, a sample-barcoded 5' primer and a J-beta primer mix were used. TCRdb redid the calling of the 5' RACE reads with MiXCR, one entry per CDR3 protein. The top ten clones hold approximately 0.79% of a sample with 1 million or so distinct CDR3 sequences, approximately 25% of them seen once. The same data also contributed to another study, on T cells of mothers and their children.

The material sequenced was blood. The source of these receptors is a girl aged 2-10 years in good health.

This clonotype was picked up a small number of times. The chain combines TRBV29-1 with TRBJ2-7; no clear D gene. The CDR3 has 11 amino acids. CDR1 and CDR2 (germline): SQVTM, ANQGSEA. V was trimmed by 0 bases and J by 6 bases, leaving 6 bases between them. The CDR3 sequence is CSVEDPGEQYF. CDR3 DNA sequence: TGCAGCGTTGAAGATCCTGGCGAGCAGTACTTC.

The gene calls are TRBV20-1 and TRBJ2-6; D possibly corresponds to TRBD1 (6 bases). Germline V gives CDR1 DFQATT, CDR2 SNEGSKA (reference sequence). There are 17 residues in the CDR3. Trimming pared 4 bases from V and 2 bases from J, leaving 18 bases between. CDR3 residues: CSAKPDLNRAGANVLTF. Written as DNA, the CDR3 is TGCAGTGCTAAACCCGACTTAAACAGGGCTGGGGCCAACGTCCTGACTTTC.

J is TRBJ2-3 and V is TRBV24-1; D gene uncertain. Trimming removed 1 base from V and 5 bases from J, with 9 bases in between. Per the germline V gene, CDR1 is KGHDR and CDR2 is SFDVKD. CDR3 length: 14 amino acids. The CDR3: CATSDFFFGDTQYF. The CDR3 bases are TGTGCCACCAGTGATTTCTTTTTTGGAGATACGCAGTATTTT.

This rearrangement joins TRBV20-1 to TRBJ2-1, with D possibly being TRBD1 or TRBD2 (5 bases each). V was cut by 0 bases and J by 1 base, with 16 bases left in between. The CDR3 covers 17 residues. Germline V gene lookup returns CDR1 DFQATT and CDR2 SNEGSKA (reference sequence). CDR3: CSARDNGGTGSYNEQFF. The CDR3, as DNA: TGCAGTGCTAGAGATAATGGTGGGACGGGATCCTACAATGAGCAGTTCTTC.

CDR3 sequence reads: CASKSEGTGANVLTF. CDR3 nucleotide sequence: TGTGCCAGCAAGAGTGAAGGGACCGGGGCCAACGTCCTGACTTTC. V usage is TRBV2 and J usage is TRBJ2-6; the D gene could be TRBD1 or TRBD2 (5 bases each). Germline CDR1 reads SNHLY; CDR2 reads FYNNEI. The CDR3 spans 15 residues. The V end was cut by 7 bases, the J end by 4 bases, with 14 bases between.

This chain joins TRBV14 and TRBJ2-4; no definite D call. Trimming removed 1 base at V and 2 bases at J, with 9 bases between. Germline V gives CDR1 SGHDN, CDR2 FVKESK. The CDR3 sequence is 15 residues long. The DNA for the CDR3 is TGTGCCAGCAGCCAAGGGGAATGGTCCAAAAACATTCAGTACTTC. Protein product: CASSQGEWSKNIQYF.

V is TRBV3-1 and J is TRBJ2-1; 9 bases line up with TRBD2. The germline V gene encodes CDR1 LGHDT and CDR2 YNNKEL (reference sequence). The CDR3 sequence is 14 residues long. V gave up 1 base and J gave up 10 bases; unmatched junction bases: 5. The CDR3 is CASSQGGGAGEQFF. CDR3 sequence (DNA): TGTGCCAGCAGCCAAGGCGGGGGGGCCGGCGAGCAGTTCTTC.

This chain links TRBV24-1 with TRBJ2-3; no clear D gene. The germline V gene has CDR1 KGHDR and CDR2 SFDVKD. The CDR3 runs 14 residues. Trimming shortened V by 4 bases and J by 6 bases, and 13 bases separated the two germline ends. This CDR3 reads CATSEGTHKDTQYF. CDR3 DNA: TGTGCCACCAGTGAAGGTACCCATAAGGATACGCAGTATTTT.

The chain links TRBV12-3 or TRBV12-4 to TRBJ2-2; D not resolved. This CDR3 spans 14 amino acids. Deletions cut 6 bases from V and 0 bases from J, with 8 bases between. CDR3 sequence reads: CASRGPANTGELFF. As DNA, the CDR3 is TGTGCCAGCAGGGGCCCCGCGAACACCGGGGAGCTGTTTTTT.

This chain uses TRBV29-1 with TRBJ2-5; 11 bases map to TRBD2. The CDR3 totals 14 residues. CDR1 SQVTM and CDR2 ANQGSEA come from the germline V gene. Trimming cost V 5 bases and J 3 bases; bases outside gene matches: 5. This CDR3 is CSVTTSGAKETQYF. Written as DNA, the CDR3 is TGCAGCGTTACGACTAGCGGGGCCAAAGAGACCCAGTACTTC.

This clonotype was found a few times. The chain links TRBV4-3 to TRBJ1-1; unclear D gene. Germline CDR1 is LGHNA and CDR2 is YSLEER. Trimming stripped 0 bases from V and 0 bases from J, with 5 bases between. CDR3 length equals 14 residues. Here the CDR3 reads CASSQDWMNTEAFF. CDR3 DNA: TGCGCCAGCAGCCAAGATTGGATGAACACTGAAGCTTTCTTT.

This clonotype came up a few times. In DNA, the CDR3 is TGTGCCAGCAGTTTAGTCCCGGGCCCTGAAGCTTTCTTT. This encodes CASSLVPGPEAFF. The V call is TRBV12-3 or TRBV12-4, the J call TRBJ1-1; D is unclear. The V and J ends lost 1 base and 6 bases respectively, with 9 bases between them. The CDR3 consists of 13 residues.

This clonotype showed up just once. The chain carries TRBV29-1 and TRBJ1-5, with D perhaps matching TRBD1 (6 bases). With 2 bases removed from V and 11 bases from J, the gap between germline ends came to 19 bases. The V gene's germline CDR1 is SQVTM and CDR2 ANQGSEA. The CDR3 totals 14 residues. The DNA of the CDR3 is TGCAGCGTTGAATGTCTGGACAGTTCCTTGACCCAGCATTTT. This translates into CSVECLDSSLTQHF.

In this sample, this clonotype turned up a few times. As DNA, the CDR3 is TGCAGTGCTAGAGGTGTAGAGACCCAGTACTTC. It codes for CSARGVETQYF. J is TRBJ2-5 and V is TRBV20-1; no clear D. This CDR3 comprises 11 residues. Trimming pared 1 base from V and 4 bases from J, leaving 4 bases between. Looked up from germline, CDR1 is DFQATT and CDR2 is SNEGSKA (reference sequence).

Note on this clonotype: The junction and the germline gene differ at one end; a read error may be behind it. J is TRBJ2-1 and V is TRBV6-6; possibly TRBD1 or TRBD2 for D (5 bases each). CDR3 length: 11 amino acids. Germline V gene sequence: CDR1 MNHNY, CDR2 SVGAGI (reference sequence). The CDR3 protein is CASSPGADFYF. The CDR3 region has the DNA TGTGCCAGCAGCCCCGGGGCAGACTTCTACTTC.

The CDR3: CASSQLHGRSYEQYF. DNA of the CDR3: TGCGCCAGCAGCCAATTACACGGACGCTCCTACGAGCAGTACTTC. The chain links TRBV4-1 to TRBJ2-7; no clear D. Germline V lookup: CDR1 MGHRA, CDR2 YSYEKL. The CDR3 consists of 15 residues. The V and J ends lost 2 bases and 0 bases respectively, with 11 bases between them.

The CDR3 nucleotides read TGCAGTGCTAGAGATCTGGGACTAGCGGGTGGGGCCAGGCTGGATGCTAGCACAGATACGCAGTATTTT. The encoded protein is CSARDLGLAGGARLDASTDTQYF. V is TRBV20-1 and J is TRBJ2-3, with 12 positions matching TRBD2. From germline, CDR1 is DFQATT and CDR2 SNEGSKA (reference sequence). This CDR3 has 23 amino acids. J lost 0 bases, V lost 0 bases, and 22 bases had no gene match.

The chain employs TRBV3-1 and TRBJ2-5; D unclear. The end of the DNA aligns better with TRBJ2-1, so the J call may be wrong. Germline CDR1 reads LGHDT; CDR2 reads YNNKEL (reference sequence). The CDR3 runs to 14 residues. The DNA of the CDR3 is TGTGCCAGCAGCCAACATACGAGAGACGGTGAGCAGTTCTTC. Residues: CASSQHTRDGEQFF.

This clonotype was found a few times. The chain employs TRBV29-1 and TRBJ2-3; TRBD2 agrees at 7 bases. With V trimmed by 4 bases and J by 11 bases, 9 bases remained unmatched. The CDR3 length is 12 residues. Germline CDR1 reads SQVTM; CDR2 reads ANQGSEA. The CDR3 sequence is CSVVSRGVQQYF. In DNA form, the CDR3 reads TGCAGCGTTGTAAGTCGGGGGGTGCAGCAGTATTTT.

J is TRBJ2-1 and V is TRBV20-1, with D perhaps matching TRBD2 (5 bases). CDR3 length equals 13 residues. V lost 8 bases and J lost 3, with 14 bases in between. Germline V gene lookup returns CDR1 DFQATT and CDR2 SNEGSKA (reference sequence). Here the CDR3 DNA reads TGCAGTCCCCGACCAGCGGACTACAATGAGCAGTTCTTC. This translates into CSPRPADYNEQFF.

The chain links TRBV29-1 to TRBJ1-2; D remains ambiguous. This CDR3 has 11 amino acids. V was pared by 5 bases and J by 5 bases, with 9 bases between. Germline V gene data show CDR1 as SQVTM and CDR2 as ANQGSEA. Written as DNA, the CDR3 is TGCAGCGTTCGGACTTTATATGGCTACACCTTC. It is translated as CSVRTLYGYTF.

The gene calls are TRBV7-8 and TRBJ2-7; the D is unclear. Deletions cut 3 bases from V and 5 bases from J, with 11 bases between. The CDR3 loop spans 13 amino acids. CDR1 SGHVS and CDR2 FQNEAQ come from the germline V gene. Here the CDR3 DNA reads TGTGCCAGCAGCTTCCCCACCCGGGACGAGCAGTACTTC. As protein: CASSFPTRDEQYF.

DNA of the CDR3: TGCAGCGCCGGGCTAGCGGGCTACAATGAGCAGTTCTTC. This translates into CSAGLAGYNEQFF. The rearrangement uses TRBV29-1 and TRBJ2-1; the match to TRBD2 covers 8 bases. The CDR3 extends over 13 amino acids. In germline, CDR1 is SQVTM, CDR2 ANQGSEA. The V and J ends lost 7 bases and 3 bases, in that order; junction bases with no gene match: 5.

This clonotype was observed a few times. The gene calls are TRBV20-1 and TRBJ2-7; 10 bases map to TRBD2. Germline V gene lookup returns CDR1 DFQATT and CDR2 SNEGSKA (reference sequence). The CDR3 runs 13 residues. After removal of 4 bases from V and 4 bases from J, the junction contained 4 bases not matched to a gene. The CDR3 DNA follows: TGCAGTGCTACTAGCGGGAGTTTGTACGAGCAGTACTTC. This codes for CSATSGSLYEQYF.

This clonotype was detected a few times. The chain employs TRBV4-1 and TRBJ2-1; D is undetermined. The germline gives CDR1 MGHRA, CDR2 YSYEKL. The length of the CDR3 is 14 residues. The V and J ends lost 4 bases and 8 bases respectively, with 15 bases between them. The CDR3 nucleotides are TGCGCCAGCAGCCCCGGGCCTACGAGCTATGAGCAGTTCTTC. Protein: CASSPGPTSYEQFF.

The chain links TRBV10-3 to TRBJ2-6; 12 bases map to TRBD1. Germline CDR1 reads ENHRY; CDR2 reads SYGVKD. The J segment lost 8 bases and the V segment lost 6 bases, leaving 11 bases of the junction unmatched. The CDR3 covers 17 residues. The CDR3 coding sequence is TGTGCCATCAGCGGGACAGGGGGCTATATAGCCCCCAACGTCCTGACTTTC. This gives the protein CAISGTGGYIAPNVLTF.

This clonotype was seen a handful of times. The rearrangement links TRBV4-3 to TRBJ1-5; D gene unclear. Germline lookup yields CDR1 LGHNA and CDR2 YSLEER. This CDR3 has 15 amino acids. Trimming shortened V by 3 bases and J by 7 bases, and 16 bases separated the two germline ends. The CDR3 protein is CASSHVTGVGQPQHF. The CDR3 DNA reads as TGCGCCAGCAGCCATGTGACGGGAGTTGGGCAGCCCCAGCATTTT.

The gene calls are TRBV20-1 and TRBJ2-1; TRBD1 agrees at 9 bases. Trimming at V came to 3 bases and at J to 9 bases, leaving 12 bases not matched to a gene. Germline CDR1 is DFQATT and CDR2 is SNEGSKA (reference sequence). The CDR3 totals 15 residues. CDR3 residues: CSARAAGQGVSEQFF. CDR3 nucleotide sequence: TGCAGTGCTAGGGCCGCGGGACAGGGAGTTAGTGAGCAGTTCTTC.

The J gene is TRBJ2-7, the V gene TRBV7-9; D is perhaps TRBD1 or TRBD2 (5 bases each). This CDR3 has 13 residues. V shed 1 base and J shed 6 bases, with 10 bases lying between them. Germline CDR1 reads SEHNR; CDR2 reads FQNEAQ (reference sequence). The CDR3 loop reads CASSLVWDGEQYF. The DNA of the CDR3 is TGTGCCAGCAGCTTAGTCTGGGACGGCGAGCAGTACTTC.

This clonotype showed up just a few times. V is TRBV12-3 or TRBV12-4 and J is TRBJ2-3, with TRBD2 matching over 8 bases. The CDR3 is 14 residues long. The trim removed 6 bases at V and 5 bases at J, leaving 7 bases unmatched. As DNA, the CDR3 is TGTGCCAGCAGCCGGACTAGCTATCGAGATACGCAGTATTTT. The encoded protein is CASSRTSYRDTQYF.